This is a list of T cell receptor beta chains from one sample in a study of tumour-infiltrating T cells in Burkitt lymphoma. TCRdb keeps only in-frame clones here, not all; method: immunoSEQ multiplex PCR. The profile covers 14,000 or so clones, with more than 60% appearing a single time and roughly 6.6% taken by the ten largest. The sample taken for sequencing was tumor tissue. The receptors shown here come from a human donor with diffuse large B-cell lymphoma. The CDR3 runs from the conserved cysteine through the conserved F or W. The D gene is left open where the match is weak. Only some rows state a clone size, as once, few, many or a class for expanded clones.

D,size,V,J,CDR3,DNA
NA,once,TRBV14,TRBJ2-7,CASSPNRGRNYEQYF,TGTGCCAGCAGCCCCAACCGGGGGAGGAACTACGAGCAGTACTTC
TRBD1,NA,TRBV11-2,TRBJ2-1,CASSEQGASYNEQFF,TGTGCCAGCAGCGAACAGGGGGCTTCCTACAATGAGCAGTTCTTC
NA,NA,TRBV19,TRBJ1-1,CASSPLREINTEAFF,TGTGCCAGTAGTCCCCTAAGGGAGATCAACACTGAAGCTTTCTTT
NA,NA,TRBV6-6,TRBJ1-4,CASRYEGRYEKLFF,TGTGCCAGCAGATACGAGGGGCGGTATGAAAAACTGTTTTTT
TRBD2,NA,TRBV2,TRBJ2-1,CASSEGRGARYNEQFF,TGTGCCAGCAGTGAAGGGCGGGGGGCACGCTACAATGAGCAGTTCTTC
NA,NA,TRBV6-5,TRBJ2-3,CASSYSVTDTQYF,TGTGCCAGCAGTTACTCCGTCACAGATACGCAGTATTTT
NA,large,TRBV10-3,TRBJ2-7,CAISESGGFYEQYF,TGTGCCATCAGTGAGTCGGGGGGCTTCTACGAGCAGTACTTC
NA,NA,TRBV27,TRBJ1-4,CASSAGVRGEKLFF,TGTGCCAGCTCCGCGGGGGTTCGGGGTGAAAAACTGTTTTTT
NA,NA,TRBV5-6,TRBJ2-4,CASSLEEGLAKNIQYF,TGTGCCAGCAGCTTGGAGGAGGGACTAGCCAAAAACATTCAGTACTTC
TRBD1,NA,TRBV30,TRBJ1-2,CAWSVFGTARGYTF,TGTGCCTGGAGTGTCTTCGGGACAGCCCGAGGCTACACCTTC
NA,large,TRBV19,TRBJ2-6,CASSTDSSGANVLTF,TGTGCCAGTAGTACGGATAGTTCTGGGGCCAACGTCCTGACTTTC
NA,NA,TRBV5-1,TRBJ2-2,CASSSPPGNTGELFF,TGCGCCAGCAGCTCCCCTCCAGGGAACACCGGGGAGCTGTTTTTT
TRBD2,NA,TRBV30,TRBJ2-2,CAWSVGLAGGRSTGELFF,TGTGCCTGGAGCGTAGGACTAGCGGGAGGGCGGAGCACCGGGGAGCTGTTTTTT
TRBD1,NA,TRBV5-1,TRBJ2-7,CASSSTTGGFNEQYF,TGCGCCAGCAGCTCAACTACAGGGGGCTTTAACGAGCAGTACTTC
TRBD1,NA,TRBV5-6,TRBJ2-5,CASSSPGQQETQYF,TGTGCCAGCAGCAGCCCGGGACAGCAAGAGACCCAGTACTTC
NA,NA,TRBV28,TRBJ2-7,CASSLFSSYEQYF,TGTGCCAGCAGTTTATTCTCATCCTACGAGCAGTACTTC
NA,few,TRBV14,TRBJ2-7,CASSQDIRGEQYF,TGTGCCAGCAGCCAAGATATCAGAGGAGAGCAGTACTTC
TRBD1,NA,TRBV18,TRBJ1-5,CASSPRQGEYSNQPQHF,TGTGCCAGCTCACCGAGACAGGGCGAGTATAGCAATCAGCCCCAGCATTTT
NA,once,TRBV5-8,TRBJ2-1,CASSFTGTEQFF,TGTGCCAGCAGCTTTACCGGGACAGAGCAGTTCTTC
NA,once,TRBV19,TRBJ2-1,CASSTVGAPYNEQFF,TGTGCCAGTAGTACGGTAGGGGCTCCCTACAATGAGCAGTTCTTC
TRBD2,NA,TRBV14,TRBJ2-3,CASSPLAAIPTDTQYF,TGTGCCAGCAGCCCCCTAGCGGCGATCCCCACAGATACGCAGTATTTT
NA,NA,TRBV20-1,TRBJ1-2,CSARREYGYTF,TGCAGTGCTAGGCGGGAGTATGGCTACACCTTC
NA,medium-sized,TRBV9,TRBJ2-3,CASSVVERSRTDTQYF,TGTGCCAGCAGCGTAGTCGAGAGATCACGCACAGATACGCAGTATTTT
TRBD1,NA,TRBV11-2,TRBJ2-1,CASSASTGYNEQFF,TGTGCCAGCAGCGCCTCGACAGGGTACAATGAGCAGTTCTTC
NA,NA,TRBV5-6,TRBJ2-7,CASSFGLSSYEQYF,TGTGCCAGCAGCTTTGGGCTGAGCTCCTACGAGCAGTACTTC
TRBD1,NA,TRBV9,TRBJ1-1,CASSATGGGGEAFF,TGTGCCAGCAGCGCGACAGGGGGTGGTGGTGAAGCTTTCTTT
TRBD2,NA,TRBV27,TRBJ2-1,CASSELAGGWYNEQFF,TGTGCCAGCAGCGAACTAGCGGGAGGGTGGTACAATGAGCAGTTCTTC
NA,NA,TRBV19,TRBJ2-1,CASSIGRYPSYNEQFF,TGTGCCAGTAGTATAGGGAGGTACCCCTCCTACAATGAGCAGTTCTTC
NA,NA,TRBV21-1,TRBJ1-1,CASRLVGTEAFF,TGTGCCAGCCGCCTCGTTGGCACTGAAGCTTTCTTT
TRBD1,few,TRBV7-9,TRBJ1-1,CASSLSAGTGSTEAFF,TGTGCCAGCAGCTTATCAGCCGGGACAGGGAGCACTGAAGCTTTCTTT
NA,NA,TRBV18,TRBJ1-5,CASSQELSGGFQPQHF,TGTGCCAGCTCCCAGGAGTTATCTGGAGGGTTTCAGCCCCAGCATTTT
NA,NA,TRBV7-6,TRBJ1-1,CASSSRGNTEAFF,TGTGCCAGCAGCTCCCGGGGGAACACTGAAGCTTTCTTT
NA,few,TRBV30,TRBJ2-2,CAWNGAGELFF,TGTGCCTGGAATGGGGCCGGGGAGCTGTTTTTT
TRBD2,few,TRBV15,TRBJ2-5,CATSSLAGQETQYF,TGTGCCACCAGCAGTCTAGCGGGACAAGAGACCCAGTACTTC
NA,NA,TRBV2,TRBJ1-5,CASSADRNPGQPQHF,TGTGCCAGCAGTGCTGACAGGAACCCGGGTCAGCCCCAGCATTTT
NA,NA,TRBV14,TRBJ1-2,CASSPSRGVLSYGYTF,TGTGCCAGCAGCCCGAGTCGGGGGGTATTGAGCTATGGCTACACCTTC
TRBD2,once,TRBV2,TRBJ2-3,CTSSDRLAGLEDTQYF,TGTACCAGCAGTGATAGGCTAGCGGGATTGGAAGATACGCAGTATTTT
NA,NA,TRBV5-1,TRBJ1-3,CASSLAGAGNTIYF,TGCGCCAGCAGCTTGGCGGGGGCCGGAAACACCATATATTTT